This entry lists 27 T cell receptor beta chains sequenced from one sample in a study of blood T cells in healthy people across ages. Then a second PCR, running roughly 6 to 11 cycles, was carried out with a sample-barcoded 5' primer and a J-beta primer mix. TCRdb re-derived calls from the 5' RACE reads in MiXCR, one entry per CDR3 protein. The sample lists about 670,000 distinct CDR3 sequences; about 50% were seen once. Sequencing was done on a sample of blood. The receptor set was obtained from a woman at least 80 years old in good health.

In the case of this clonotype: Being one base from a much bigger clone, this may be a read error. V is TRBV7-3 and J is TRBJ1-2; TRBD1 is a possible D gene (6 bases). With 0 bases removed from V and 12 bases from J, the gap between germline ends came to 17 bases. The CDR3 spans 14 residues. The germline V gene encodes CDR1 SGHTA and CDR2 FQGTGA. The CDR3 region has the DNA TGTGCCAGCAGCTTAACCCCACAGGGTAGCGGCCACACCTTC. Its translation: CASSLTPQGSGHTF.

With respect to this clonotype: A much larger clone sits a single nucleotide away, making a read error possible. V usage is TRBV11-3 and J usage is TRBJ2-5, with D possibly matching TRBD1 (5 bases). Germline V CDR1 and CDR2: SGHNT, YENEEA. Trimming removed 1 base at V and 13 bases at J, with 19 bases between. This CDR3 is 14 amino acids long. CDR3 region: CASSLGTSSYERYF. CDR3 sequence (DNA): TGTGCCAGCAGCTTAGGGACATCGTCCTACGAGCGGTACTTC.

This chain connects TRBV3-1 to TRBJ2-7; either TRBD1 or TRBD2 may fit D (6 bases each). Germline assignment: CDR1 LGHDT and CDR2 YNNKEL (reference sequence). The CDR3 length is 16 residues. The V gene lost 4 bases and the J gene lost 0 bases, with 16 bases spanning the gap. The CDR3 region is CASSRGGTLSSYEQYF. As DNA, the CDR3 is TGTGCCAGCAGCCGAGGGGGGACTTTGAGCTCCTACGAGCAGTACTTC.

In the case of this clonotype: Just one base apart from a much larger clone, this may be a read error. The conserved phenylalanine or tryptophan is not found at the CDR3 terminus, so this likely reflects a read error. The rearrangement uses TRBV2 and TRBJ2-1; unclear D gene. V lost 3 bases to trimming and J lost 10 bases, with 13 bases between them. The CDR3 has 13 amino acids. CDR1 and CDR2 (germline): SNHLY, FYNNEI. The CDR3 sequence is CASSDGQNFEQFL. Written as DNA, the CDR3 is TGTGCCAGCAGTGATGGGCAGAATTTCGAGCAGTTCTTA.

V usage is TRBV20-1 and J usage is TRBJ2-1; D uncertain. Trimming took 0 bases from V and 2 from J, leaving 8 bases between them. The CDR3 is 14 residues long. Looked up from germline, CDR1 is DFQATT and CDR2 is SNEGSKA (reference sequence). The CDR3: CSARDGTPYNEQFF. CDR3 in DNA: TGCAGTGCTAGAGATGGAACCCCCTACAATGAGCAGTTCTTC.

Details on this clonotype: A much more abundant neighbour one base away suggests this may be a read error. The chain employs TRBV12-3 or TRBV12-4 and TRBJ2-1, with 7 bases that match TRBD1. V was clipped by 1 base and J by 13 bases; unmatched bases: 4. The CDR3 spans 12 residues. DNA for the CDR3: TGTGCCAGCAGTTTAGGTGGGACAGATCAGTTCTTC. Translating gives CASSLGGTDQFF.

This clonotype has a count of ten or more. The chain couples TRBV20-1 to TRBJ2-1; 10 nucleotides agree with TRBD2. J lost 0 bases, V lost 5 bases, and 10 bases had no gene match. The V gene's germline CDR1 is DFQATT and CDR2 SNEGSKA (reference sequence). There are 17 residues in the CDR3. The CDR3 spells CSAQTSGTSSSYNEQFF. DNA for the CDR3: TGCAGTGCTCAAACTAGCGGGACATCGAGCTCCTACAATGAGCAGTTCTTC.

This clonotype came up a few times. The rearrangement uses TRBV12-3 or TRBV12-4 and TRBJ2-1; a possible D gene is TRBD1 (6 bases). The CDR3 is made up of 16 amino acids. Trimming stripped 0 bases from V and 2 bases from J, with 11 bases between. In DNA, the CDR3 is TGTGCCAGCAGTTTAGCGTGGCAGGGGACCTACAATGAGCAGTTCTTC. It yields the protein CASSLAWQGTYNEQFF.

Note on this clonotype: This could be a read error, since a much larger clone is one nucleotide away. The V gene is TRBV9, the J gene TRBJ2-5; D is undetermined. This CDR3 spans 13 amino acids. Looked up from germline, CDR1 is SGDLS and CDR2 is YYNGEE. Between the trimmed V and J ends, which lost 4 bases and 7 bases, there was a span of 14 bases. The CDR3 here is CASSPRRSGTQYF. CDR3 nucleotide sequence: TGTGCCAGCAGCCCCCGACGATCGGGGACCCAGTACTTC. Supplemented by reference TRBV9 and TRBJ2-5, the full variable domain reads DSGVTQTPKHLITATGQRVTLRCSPRSGDLSVYWYQQSLDQGLQFLIQYYNGEERAKGNILERFSAQQFPDLHSELNLSSLELGDSALYFCASSPRRSGTQYFGPGTRLLVL.

The CDR3 loop reads CSVESSRSYEQYF. The CDR3 DNA reads as TGCAGCGTTGAGTCTAGCAGAAGCTACGAGCAGTACTTC. This chain joins TRBV29-1 and TRBJ2-5; a possible D gene is TRBD2 (5 bases). The J call may be faulty, since TRBJ2-7 better matches the DNA end. Germline CDR1 and CDR2: SQVTM and ANQGSEA. The CDR3 is 13 residues long.

This clonotype was counted between two and nine times. The chain has TRBV12-3 or TRBV12-4 and TRBJ2-5; TRBD2 aligns across 11 bases. CDR3 length: 16 amino acids. The J segment lost 4 bases and the V segment lost 3 bases, leaving 7 bases of the junction unmatched. CDR3 nucleotide sequence: TGTGCCAGCAGTTTTTTCCCCGGACTAGCGGGAGAGACCCAGTACTTC. This encodes CASSFFPGLAGETQYF.

In nucleotides, the CDR3 is TGTGCCACCAGCAGCCCCTGGGGGAGGGGAATTCAGCCCCAGCATTTT. Amino acid sequence: CATSSPWGRGIQPQHF. The chain is built from TRBV15 and TRBJ1-5; D is possibly TRBD1 (5 bases). V was pared by 3 bases and J by 6 bases, with 18 bases between. Per germline, CDR1 LNHNV and CDR2 YYDKDF (reference sequence). There are 16 residues in the CDR3. Full variable domain (remainder filled in from reference TRBV15 and TRBJ1-5): DAMVIQNPRYQVTQFGKPVTLSCSQTLNHNVMYWYQQKSSQAPKLLFHYYDKDFNNEADTPDNFQSRRPNTSFCFLDIRSPGLGDTAMYLCATSSPWGRGIQPQHFGDGTRLSIL.

CDR3 residues: CASSLPRGEVTEAFF. DNA of the CDR3: TGTGCCAGCAGCTTACCTCGGGGGGAGGTCACTGAAGCTTTCTTT. The chain employs TRBV5-5 and TRBJ1-1, with TRBD1 as a possible D gene (5 bases). The germline V gene encodes CDR1 SGHKS and CDR2 YYEKEE (reference sequence). The CDR3 sequence is 15 residues long. Trimming removed 2 bases from V and 4 bases from J, with 15 bases in between.

The chain employs TRBV10-3 and TRBJ2-5; D is unresolved. The CDR3 has 16 amino acids. Trimming stripped 6 bases from V and 1 base from J, with 18 bases between. CDR1 ENHRY and CDR2 SYGVKD come from the germline V gene. This CDR3 is CAISAYTQRLQETQYF. The CDR3 region has the DNA TGTGCCATCAGCGCCTACACCCAGCGTCTCCAAGAGACCCAGTACTTC.

V and J are TRBV7-3 and TRBJ2-3; D possibly corresponds to TRBD2 (5 bases). V was clipped by 2 bases and J by 1 base, with 16 bases between them. CDR1 SGHTA and CDR2 FQGTGA come from the germline V gene. The CDR3 has 17 amino acids. The CDR3 here is CASSLLGSGSRTDTQYF. As DNA, the CDR3 is TGTGCCAGCAGCTTATTGGGTTCGGGGTCTCGCACAGATACGCAGTATTTT.

There are many counts of this clonotype. The chain employs TRBV20-1 and TRBJ2-1; 12 bases are a match to TRBD2. From germline, CDR1 is DFQATT and CDR2 SNEGSKA (reference sequence). The V segment lost 5 bases and the J segment 0 bases; nucleotides outside the gene matches: 5. This CDR3 has 16 residues. The CDR3 loop reads CSARSSGRGSYNEQFF. Written as DNA, the CDR3 is TGCAGTGCTCGTTCTAGCGGGAGGGGCTCCTACAATGAGCAGTTCTTC.

This sequence joins TRBV7-2 and TRBJ2-4, with TRBD2 identical over 8 bases. The J call is doubtful: the DNA matches TRBJ2-7 better. The CDR3 contains 15 residues. Germline assignment: CDR1 SGHTA and CDR2 FQGNSA. CDR3 nucleotide sequence: TGTGCCAGCAGCTCCATAGCGGGAACCGGGTACGAGCAGTACTTC. Residues: CASSSIAGTGYEQYF.

A few counts support this clonotype. V gene TRBV12-3 or TRBV12-4 combines with J gene TRBJ2-5, with D possibly TRBD2 on 6 matching bases. Deletions cut 6 bases from V and 11 bases from J, with 19 bases between. CDR3 length equals 13 residues. The CDR3 region is CASRYRENNEQYF. The CDR3 DNA is TGTGCCAGCAGGTATCGGGAGAACAATGAGCAGTACTTC.

At least ten counts were recorded for this clonotype. The chain combines TRBV9 with TRBJ2-1; D might be TRBD2 (6 bases). V lost 1 base and J 0 bases, leaving 11 bases between the germline ends. The CDR3 has 16 residues. Germline CDR1 is SGDLS and CDR2 is YYNGEE. The CDR3 reads CASSVMGGNSYNEQFF. The CDR3 coding sequence is TGTGCCAGCAGCGTAATGGGCGGGAACTCCTACAATGAGCAGTTCTTC.

The chain joins TRBV20-1 to TRBJ2-3; D tentatively reads TRBD1 or TRBD2 (6 bases each). Germline V gene sequence: CDR1 DFQATT, CDR2 SNEGSKA (reference sequence). Trimming cost V 1 base and J 10 bases, with 12 bases left between them. The length of the CDR3 is 12 residues. The DNA for the CDR3 is TGCAGTGCTAGAGTGACGGGGGCTGCGCAGTATTTT. Its translation: CSARVTGAAQYF.

DNA of the CDR3: TGCAGCGGACGCTCTGGGGGTAATACGCAGTATTTT. This encodes CSGRSGGNTQYF. The rearrangement uses TRBV29-1 and TRBJ2-3; TRBD1 or TRBD2 may be the D gene (5 bases each). Trimming took off 7 bases at V and 7 bases at J, with 15 bases between the two ends. This CDR3 spans 12 amino acids. The V gene's germline CDR1 is SQVTM and CDR2 ANQGSEA.

In this sample, this clonotype turned up many times. The J gene is TRBJ2-1, the V gene TRBV27; D may be TRBD1 (6 bases). V shed 6 bases and J shed 9 bases, with 9 bases lying between them. The CDR3 is made up of 11 amino acids. CDR1 and CDR2 from the germline V gene are MNHEY and SMNVEV (reference sequence). CDR3 loop: CASSTGPEQFF. The CDR3 coding sequence is TGTGCCAGCAGCACAGGGCCTGAGCAGTTCTTC.

The table lists this clonotype with many counts. The chain uses TRBV12-3 or TRBV12-4 and TRBJ2-7, with TRBD1 matching over 7 bases. The CDR3 is 14 amino acids. V dropped 7 bases and J dropped 6; count of bases not matched to a gene: 12. The DNA for the CDR3 is TGTGCCAGCAATAAAGACAGGGTTTCGGCCGAGCAGTACTTC. Its protein product is CASNKDRVSAEQYF.

This clonotype has only one observation. This could be a read error, since a much larger clone is one nucleotide away. This sequence joins TRBV2 and TRBJ2-1; D gene ambiguous. The germline V gene has CDR1 SNHLY and CDR2 FYNNEI. The CDR3 length is 15 residues. V shed 7 bases and J shed 0 bases, with 13 bases lying between them. The CDR3 spells CASIVSYASYNEQFF. The DNA for the CDR3 is TGTGCCAGCATAGTCTCCTACGCCTCCTACAATGAGCAGTTCTTC.

The chain links TRBV27 to TRBJ2-2, with D possibly being TRBD1 or TRBD2 (7 bases each). Germline CDR1 is MNHEY and CDR2 is SMNVEV (reference sequence). V lost 5 bases, J lost 7 bases, and 23 bases lay in between. The CDR3 runs to 17 residues. CDR3 region: CASSASGTTRGGGELFF. The CDR3 nucleotides are TGTGCCAGCAGTGCATCCGGGACGACCAGGGGGGGCGGGGAGCTGTTTTTT.

The chain links TRBV6-2 or TRBV6-3 to TRBJ2-7; 7 bases map to TRBD2. Germline assignment: CDR1 MNHEY and CDR2 SVGEGT. The CDR3 sequence is 15 residues long. The ends lost 7 bases at V and 3 bases at J; junction bases unmatched: 12. CDR3 in amino acids: CASNSPGRGFYEQYF. DNA of the CDR3: TGTGCCAGCAACTCACCTGGGAGGGGATTCTACGAGCAGTACTTC.

This clonotype was counted at least ten times. This rearrangement joins TRBV9 to TRBJ1-2; 10 bases are a match to TRBD1. The CDR3 contains 14 residues. V trimming: 3 bases; J trimming: 6 bases; junction bases outside the gene matches: 5. CDR1 is SGDLS and CDR2 is YYNGEE in the germline V gene. Written as DNA, the CDR3 is TGTGCCAGCAGCGGGGGACAGGGGTTTAATGGCTACACCTTC. Residues: CASSGGQGFNGYTF.